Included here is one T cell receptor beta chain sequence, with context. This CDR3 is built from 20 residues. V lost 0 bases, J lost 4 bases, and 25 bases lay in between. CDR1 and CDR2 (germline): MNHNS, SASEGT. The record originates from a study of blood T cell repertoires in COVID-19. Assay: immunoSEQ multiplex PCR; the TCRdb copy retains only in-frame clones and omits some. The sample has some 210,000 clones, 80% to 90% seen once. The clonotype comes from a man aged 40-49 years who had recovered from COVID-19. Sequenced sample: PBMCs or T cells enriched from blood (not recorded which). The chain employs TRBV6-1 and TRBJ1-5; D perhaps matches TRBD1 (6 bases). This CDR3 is CASSEAGIFGGPLSNQPQHF. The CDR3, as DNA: TGTGCCAGCAGTGAAGCGGGTATATTTGGGGGCCCGTTGAGTAATCAGCCCCAGCATTTT.